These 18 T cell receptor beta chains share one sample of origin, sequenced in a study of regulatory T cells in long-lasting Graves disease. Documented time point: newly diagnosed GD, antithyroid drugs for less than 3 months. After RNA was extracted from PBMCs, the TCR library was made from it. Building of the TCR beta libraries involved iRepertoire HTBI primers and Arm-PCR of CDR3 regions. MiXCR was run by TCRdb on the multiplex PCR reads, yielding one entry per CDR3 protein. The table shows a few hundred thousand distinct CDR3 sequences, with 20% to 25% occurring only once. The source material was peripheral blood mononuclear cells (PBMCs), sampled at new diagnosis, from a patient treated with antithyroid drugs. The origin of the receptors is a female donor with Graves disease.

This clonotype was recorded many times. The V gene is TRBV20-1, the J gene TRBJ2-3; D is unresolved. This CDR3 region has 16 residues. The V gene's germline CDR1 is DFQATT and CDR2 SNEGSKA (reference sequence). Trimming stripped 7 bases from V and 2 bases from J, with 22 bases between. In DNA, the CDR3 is TGCAGTGGTATTTCGCCGTTACAGAAAATCACAGATACGCAGTATTTT. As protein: CSGISPLQKITDTQYF.

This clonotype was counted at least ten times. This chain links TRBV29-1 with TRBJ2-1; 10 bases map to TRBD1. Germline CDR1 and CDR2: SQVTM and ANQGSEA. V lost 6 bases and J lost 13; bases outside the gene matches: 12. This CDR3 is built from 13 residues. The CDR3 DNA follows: TGCAGCGTACCGGGACAGGGGTCCCCCATCCAGTTCTTC. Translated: CSVPGQGSPIQFF.

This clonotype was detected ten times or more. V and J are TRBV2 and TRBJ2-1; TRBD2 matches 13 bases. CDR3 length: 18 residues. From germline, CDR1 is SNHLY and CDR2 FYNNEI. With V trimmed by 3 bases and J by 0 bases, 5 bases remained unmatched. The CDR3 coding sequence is TGTGCCAGCAGTGAGGAGACTAGCGGGAGGAGCTCCTACAATGAGCAGTTCTTC. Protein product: CASSEETSGRSSYNEQFF.

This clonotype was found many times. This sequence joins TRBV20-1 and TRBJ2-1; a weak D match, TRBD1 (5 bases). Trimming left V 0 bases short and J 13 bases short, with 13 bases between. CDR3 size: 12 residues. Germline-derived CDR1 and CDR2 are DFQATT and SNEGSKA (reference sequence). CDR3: CSARDSRAEQFF. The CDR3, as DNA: TGCAGTGCTAGAGATAGCAGGGCTGAACAGTTCTTC.

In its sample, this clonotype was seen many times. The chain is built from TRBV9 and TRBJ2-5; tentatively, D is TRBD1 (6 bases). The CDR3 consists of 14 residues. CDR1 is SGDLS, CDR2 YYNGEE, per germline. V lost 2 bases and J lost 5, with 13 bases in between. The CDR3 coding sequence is TGTGCCAGCAGCGTGGACAGCCATGGGGAGACCCAGTACTTC. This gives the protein CASSVDSHGETQYF.

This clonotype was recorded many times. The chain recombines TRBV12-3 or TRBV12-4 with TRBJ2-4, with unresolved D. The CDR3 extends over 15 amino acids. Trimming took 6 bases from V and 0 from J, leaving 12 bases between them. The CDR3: CASSLKGLAKNIQYF. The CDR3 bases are TGTGCCAGCAGCCTCAAGGGATTAGCCAAAAACATTCAGTACTTC.

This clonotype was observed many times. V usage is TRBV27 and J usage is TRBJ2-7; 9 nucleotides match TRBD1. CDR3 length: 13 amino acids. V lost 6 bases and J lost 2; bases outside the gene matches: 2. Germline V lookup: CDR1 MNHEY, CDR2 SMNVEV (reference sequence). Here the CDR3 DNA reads TGTGCCAGCAGGGGACAGGGAACCTACGAGCAGTACTTC. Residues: CASRGQGTYEQYF.

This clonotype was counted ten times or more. This CDR3 is CASSLGVPSEQYF. DNA for the CDR3: TGTGCCAGCAGTTTGGGGGTGCCGAGCGAGCAGTACTTC. The chain employs TRBV28 and TRBJ2-3; D could derive from TRBD1 or TRBD2 (5 bases each). TRBJ2-7 matches the DNA end more closely, so the J call is doubtful. From germline, CDR1 is MDHEN and CDR2 SYDVKM. The CDR3 loop spans 13 amino acids.

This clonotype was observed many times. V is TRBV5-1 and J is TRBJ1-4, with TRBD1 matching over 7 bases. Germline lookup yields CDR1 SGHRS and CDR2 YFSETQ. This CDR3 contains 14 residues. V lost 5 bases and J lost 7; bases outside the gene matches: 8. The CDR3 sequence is CASRWSGGGEKLFF. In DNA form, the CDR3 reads TGCGCCAGCAGGTGGTCAGGGGGAGGTGAAAAACTGTTTTTT.

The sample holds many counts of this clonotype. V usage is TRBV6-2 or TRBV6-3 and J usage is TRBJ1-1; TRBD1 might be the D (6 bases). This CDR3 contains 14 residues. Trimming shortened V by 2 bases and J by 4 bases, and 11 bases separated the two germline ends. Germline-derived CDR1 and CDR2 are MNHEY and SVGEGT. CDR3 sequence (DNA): TGTGCCAGCAGTTACGTCAGGGGAGGCACTGAAGCTTTCTTT. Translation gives CASSYVRGGTEAFF.

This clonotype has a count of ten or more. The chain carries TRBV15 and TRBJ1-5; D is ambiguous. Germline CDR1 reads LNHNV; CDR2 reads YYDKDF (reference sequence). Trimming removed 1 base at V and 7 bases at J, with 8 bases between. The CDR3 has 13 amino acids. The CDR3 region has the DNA TGTGCCACCAGCAGAGGGAGGCACCAGCCCCAGCATTTT. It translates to CATSRGRHQPQHF.

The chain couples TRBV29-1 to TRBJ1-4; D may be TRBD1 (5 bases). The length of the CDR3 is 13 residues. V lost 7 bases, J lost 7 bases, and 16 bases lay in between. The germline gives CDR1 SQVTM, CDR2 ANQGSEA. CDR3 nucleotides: TGCAGCGCCCAACGGGGGACTGGTGAAAAACTGTTTTTT. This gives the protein CSAQRGTGEKLFF.

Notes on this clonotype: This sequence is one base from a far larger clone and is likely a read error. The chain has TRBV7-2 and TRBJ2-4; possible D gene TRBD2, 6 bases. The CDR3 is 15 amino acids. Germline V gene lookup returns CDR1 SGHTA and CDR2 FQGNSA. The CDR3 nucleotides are TGTGCCAGCAGCTTAGATCCGGCGCCTAGCGATGAGCAGTCCTTC. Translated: CASSLDPAPSDEQSF. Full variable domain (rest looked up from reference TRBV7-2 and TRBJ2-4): GAGVSQSPSNKVTEKGKDVELRCDPISGHTALYWYRQSLGQGLEFLIYFQGNSAPDKSGLPSDRFSAERTGGSVSTLTIQRTQQEDSAVYLCASSLDPAPSDEQSFGAGTRLSVL.

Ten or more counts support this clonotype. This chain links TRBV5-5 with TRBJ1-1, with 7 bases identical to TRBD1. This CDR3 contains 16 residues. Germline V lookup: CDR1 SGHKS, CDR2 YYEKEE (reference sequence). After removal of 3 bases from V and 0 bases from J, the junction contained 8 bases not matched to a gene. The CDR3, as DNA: TGTGCCAGCAGCTACAGGACAGGAGGAATGAACACTGAAGCTTTCTTT. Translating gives CASSYRTGGMNTEAFF.

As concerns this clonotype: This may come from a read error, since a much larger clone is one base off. The CDR3 DNA sequence: TGCAGCGTTGAAGTGACAGGGGTTCATGACTACACCTTC. Protein: CSVEVTGVHDYTF. This rearrangement joins TRBV29-1 to TRBJ1-2; 8 nucleotides agree with TRBD1. Germline CDR1 SQVTM, CDR2 ANQGSEA. CDR3 size: 13 residues. V gave up 1 base and J gave up 10 bases; unmatched junction bases: 8.

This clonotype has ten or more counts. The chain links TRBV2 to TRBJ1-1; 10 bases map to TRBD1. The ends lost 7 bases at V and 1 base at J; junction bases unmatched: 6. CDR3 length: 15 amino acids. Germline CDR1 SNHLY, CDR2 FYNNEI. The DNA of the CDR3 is TGTGCCAGCACCCGACAGGGGGCTGGGAACACTGAAGCTTTCTTT. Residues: CASTRQGAGNTEAFF.

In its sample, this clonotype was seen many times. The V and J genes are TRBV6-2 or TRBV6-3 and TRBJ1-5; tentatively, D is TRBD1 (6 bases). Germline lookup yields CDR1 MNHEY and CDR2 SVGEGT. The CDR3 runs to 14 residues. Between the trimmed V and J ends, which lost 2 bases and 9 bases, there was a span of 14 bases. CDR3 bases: TGTGCCAGCAGTTACGGCCCGGACAGTAGGCCCCAGCATTTT. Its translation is CASSYGPDSRPQHF.

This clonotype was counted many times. CDR3 DNA: TGCAGTGCTAGAGGGGACAGGGTGGAAAGGGAGCAGTACTTC. It codes for CSARGDRVEREQYF. The chain carries TRBV20-1 and TRBJ2-7; 9 nucleotides align to TRBD1. Germline V gives CDR1 DFQATT, CDR2 SNEGSKA (reference sequence). The ends lost 1 base at V and 7 bases at J; junction bases unmatched: 8. This CDR3 has 14 residues.